Below, 31 T cell receptor beta chains from the same sample are listed, as sequenced in a study of CD4 and CD8 cells across lung adenocarcinoma regions listed by TCRdb under 2018. The library was generated by PCR. Sequencing relied on a HiSeq X Ten. TCRdb passed the public sequencing reads through fastp at Q25 and MiXCR, retaining productive beta sequences. Rows with a matching CDR3 protein are joined into one entry that keeps the most common DNA and genes. The sample yields roughly 13,000 distinct CDR3 sequences; around 45% were counted once. Jointly, the top ten make up roughly 17% of the sample. The specimen sequenced was CD4+ T cells from the center of a lung tumor. The cell subset or site tag for this specimen amounts to: tumor center region. These receptors came from a male donor with lung adenocarcinoma. The CD4 and CD8 labels of this study may be unreliable.

This clonotype was recorded at least ten times. V and J are TRBV6-6 and TRBJ2-4; 11 nucleotides agree with TRBD2. Per the germline V gene, CDR1 is MNHNY and CDR2 is SVGAGI (reference sequence). The CDR3 is 17 amino acids. Trimming took 6 bases from V and 7 from J; bases not matched to a gene: 14. The CDR3 spells CASRPLAGGRGRNIQYF. CDR3 DNA sequence: TGTGCCAGCAGGCCTCTAGCGGGAGGTCGCGGAAGGAACATTCAGTACTTC.

This clonotype came up many times. The chain carries TRBV6-1 and TRBJ2-7; 7 bases are a match to TRBD2. The CDR3 covers 14 residues. Germline CDR1 is MNHNS and CDR2 is SASEGT. Trimming cost V 6 bases and J 1 base; bases outside gene matches: 6. The CDR3, as DNA: TGTGCCAGCAGCAGGGACTATAGATCCTACGAGCAGTACTTC. Translated: CASSRDYRSYEQYF.

This chain connects TRBV27 to TRBJ2-7, with 12 bases fitting TRBD2. Germline-derived CDR1 and CDR2 are MNHEY and SMNVEV (reference sequence). CDR3 length: 18 amino acids. V shed 6 bases, J shed 4 bases, and the junction held 16 bases outside the gene matches. The CDR3 is CASRDLKASGRAGYEQYF. In DNA form, the CDR3 reads TGTGCCAGCAGGGATTTAAAGGCTAGCGGGAGGGCCGGGTACGAGCAGTACTTC.

This clonotype was counted only a few times. The rearrangement uses TRBV4-2 and TRBJ2-6; the D gene is possibly TRBD1 (7 bases). This CDR3 has 17 amino acids. Trimming stripped 4 bases from V and 0 bases from J, with 13 bases between. Germline V gene sequence: CDR1 LGHNA, CDR2 YNFKEQ. CDR3 sequence (DNA): TGTGCCAGCAGCCCGGAGGGGGCCGGCTCTGGGGCCAACGTCCTGACTTTC. This codes for CASSPEGAGSGANVLTF.

This clonotype was recorded a few times. The CDR3: CASSSGGNNEQFF. The CDR3 bases are TGTGCCTCATCTAGCGGGGGAAACAATGAGCAGTTCTTC. This sequence joins TRBV30 and TRBJ2-1; TRBD2 aligns across 10 bases. The CDR3 consists of 13 residues. Losses at the gene ends were 7 bases for V and 5 bases for J; bases not matched to a gene: 5. Germline V gene lookup returns CDR1 GTSNPN and CDR2 SVGIG (reference sequence).

This rearrangement joins TRBV7-2 to TRBJ2-5; D remains ambiguous. This CDR3 comprises 13 residues. The V and J ends lost 2 bases and 2 bases respectively, with 6 bases between them. Germline CDR1 SGHTA, CDR2 FQGNSA. CDR3 sequence (DNA): TGTGCCAGCAGCTTAAGACTTCAAGAGACCCAGTACTTC. Its protein is CASSLRLQETQYF.

This chain joins TRBV6-2 or TRBV6-3 and TRBJ2-5, with TRBD2 matching over 8 bases. The end of the DNA is better explained by TRBJ2-7, so the J call may be wrong. CDR1 is MNHEY, CDR2 SVGEGT, per germline. The CDR3 length is 15 residues. The CDR3 sequence is CASKRREREWREQYF. The DNA of the CDR3 is TGTGCCAGCAAACGCCGGGAGCGGGAGTGGCGCGAGCAGTACTTC.

This clonotype was observed many times. The chain recombines TRBV6-5 with TRBJ1-1; D is perhaps TRBD1 (5 bases). V lost 9 bases and J lost 1, with 27 bases in between. CDR3 length: 18 residues. Germline values: CDR1 MNHEY, CDR2 SVGAGI. The CDR3 sequence is CASNYITTAGTANTEAFF. CDR3 DNA: TGTGCCAGTAATTACATTACTACCGCCGGGACGGCGAACACTGAAGCTTTCTTT.

This chain uses TRBV6-1 with TRBJ2-1, with D perhaps TRBD1 (6 bases). The better agreement between TRBJ2-5 and the DNA end casts doubt on the J call. CDR1 MNHNS and CDR2 SASEGT come from the germline V gene. The CDR3 totals 15 residues. The CDR3 protein is CASSEGSGAQETQYF. CDR3 in DNA: TGTGCCAGCAGTGAAGGGTCAGGGGCCCAAGAGACCCAGTACTTC.

This clonotype is medium-sized (0.01 to 0.1%) in the sample. The chain links TRBV10-3 to TRBJ2-1; D unclear. The CDR3 length is 14 residues. CDR1 and CDR2 (germline): ENHRY, SYGVKD. Trimming pared 7 bases from V and 2 bases from J, leaving 12 bases between. The CDR3 here is CAINDMAPYNEQFF. The CDR3 region has the DNA TGTGCCATCAATGACATGGCGCCCTACAATGAGCAGTTCTTC.

The chain uses TRBV6-1 and TRBJ1-2; D is perhaps TRBD1 (5 bases). Germline V CDR1 and CDR2: MNHNS, SASEGT. V dropped 4 bases and J dropped 1 base, with 19 bases sitting between them. The CDR3 has 17 residues. In nucleotides, the CDR3 is TGTGCCAGCAGTGCCCAGCAAAGAGGGGCCGGTAACTATGGCTACACCTTC. Protein product: CASSAQQRGAGNYGYTF.

The chain recombines TRBV6-1 with TRBJ2-1, with D unresolved. V was shortened by 9 bases and J by 10 bases, with 25 bases between the two germline ends. Germline V gives CDR1 MNHNS, CDR2 SASEGT. The CDR3 loop spans 15 amino acids. In DNA, the CDR3 is TGTGCCAGTAAAGACCAAGCCCTCGGACCGGTGGAGCAGTTCTTC. Encoded protein: CASKDQALGPVEQFF.

This clonotype was seen many times. The chain couples TRBV11-2 to TRBJ2-5; D may be TRBD1 (5 bases). Germline CDR1 and CDR2: SGHAT and FQNNGV. The V end was cut by 2 bases, the J end by 11 bases, with 15 bases between. The CDR3 has 13 residues. This CDR3 is CASSLNFQGGQYF. For the CDR3, the DNA is TGTGCCAGCAGCTTAAACTTCCAGGGTGGGCAGTACTTC.

In this sample, this clonotype turned up a few times. The chain recombines TRBV27 with TRBJ2-2, with 10 bases fitting TRBD2. The V gene end was trimmed by 1 base and the J gene end by 2 bases; junction bases not matched to a gene: 7. The CDR3 runs to 18 residues. CDR1 and CDR2 from the germline V gene are MNHEY and SMNVEV (reference sequence). In nucleotides, the CDR3 is TGTGCCAGCAGTTTATGGGCTAGCGGGGGACCAAACACCGGGGAGCTGTTTTTT. It is translated as CASSLWASGGPNTGELFF.

Within the sample, this clonotype is medium-sized. The chain uses TRBV6-5 and TRBJ2-4; D possibly corresponds to TRBD1 (6 bases). The CDR3 is 13 amino acids. Germline assignment: CDR1 MNHEY and CDR2 SVGAGI. With 8 bases removed from V and 8 bases from J, the gap between germline ends came to 16 bases. CDR3 sequence: CASFSSSGDIQYF. The CDR3 DNA sequence: TGTGCCAGCTTCTCGTCATCAGGGGACATTCAGTACTTC.

Only a few counts were recorded for this clonotype. The J gene is TRBJ2-5, the V gene TRBV5-1; no definite D call. V lost 0 bases, J lost 0 bases, and 12 bases lay in between. CDR3 length: 16 amino acids. CDR1 is SGHRS and CDR2 is YFSETQ in the germline V gene. The CDR3 loop reads CASSLGVTGNQETQYF. The CDR3 DNA is TGCGCCAGCAGCTTGGGAGTGACGGGTAACCAAGAGACCCAGTACTTC.

V usage is TRBV6-2 or TRBV6-3 and J usage is TRBJ2-3; TRBD2 matches 7 bases. Trimming cost V 5 bases and J 13 bases; bases outside gene matches: 6. Per the germline V gene, CDR1 is MNHEY and CDR2 is SVGEGT. This CDR3 comprises 11 residues. For the CDR3, the DNA is TGTGCCAGCAGTAGGACCGGGGGGAAGTATTTT. Residues: CASSRTGGKYF.

Comment on this clonotype: One end of the junction does not line up with germline, which may come from a read error. The chain couples TRBV7-2 to TRBJ2-3; perhaps D is TRBD1 or TRBD2 (5 bases each). The CDR3 is made up of 15 amino acids. The germline V gene encodes CDR1 SGHTA and CDR2 FQGNSA. CDR3 nucleotide sequence: TGTGCCAGCAGCACTGGGACGCACAAGAGAGAGACCCAGTACTTT. This sequence encodes CASSTGTHKRETQYF.

This rearrangement joins TRBV6-5 to TRBJ2-3, with D unclear. The CDR3 covers 15 residues. The ends were cut back, 0 bases at V and 1 base at J, with 8 bases in the middle. Germline CDR1 and CDR2: MNHEY and SVGAGI. DNA of the CDR3: TGTGCCAGCAGTTACTCGAGGCTTGGCACAGATACGCAGTATTTT. Protein: CASSYSRLGTDTQYF.

V gene TRBV10-1 combines with J gene TRBJ2-4, with D perhaps matching TRBD1 or TRBD2 (5 bases each). Per germline, CDR1 WNHNN and CDR2 SYGVQD (reference sequence). V lost 11 bases, J lost 1 base, and 15 bases lay in between. CDR3 length equals 14 residues. The CDR3 DNA is TGCGCCGTCTCGGGGCTGTGGGCCAAAAACATTCAGTACTTC. Translation gives CAVSGLWAKNIQYF.

This chain uses TRBV7-2 with TRBJ2-5, with D possibly called TRBD1 or TRBD2 (6 bases each). The CDR3 contains 14 residues. CDR1 is SGHTA and CDR2 is FQGNSA in the germline V gene. V was pared by 5 bases and J by 5 bases, with 15 bases between. The CDR3 DNA follows: TGTGCCAGCAGCATTAATGGGGGGCTGGAGACCCAGTACTTC. The encoded protein is CASSINGGLETQYF.

Here the CDR3 DNA reads TGTGCCAGCAGCTTGACCGGGACTAGATCTCTCGAGCAGTACTTC. Translation: CASSLTGTRSLEQYF. This chain uses TRBV5-8 with TRBJ2-5, with 8 bases identical to TRBD2. TRBJ2-7 explains the end of the DNA better; the J call may be wrong. The germline CDR1 and CDR2 sequences are SGHTS and YDEGEE. The CDR3 spans 15 residues.

The chain has TRBV5-1 and TRBJ1-1; the D is unclear. CDR3 length: 14 residues. Between the trimmed V and J ends, which lost 2 bases and 0 bases, there was a span of 8 bases. Germline V gene sequence: CDR1 SGHRS, CDR2 YFSETQ. This CDR3 is CASSLEMMNTEAFF. CDR3 DNA: TGCGCCAGCAGCTTAGAGATGATGAACACTGAAGCTTTCTTT. Together with reference TRBV5-1 and TRBJ1-1, the CDR3 gives the full variable domain: KAGVTQTPRYLIKTRGQQVTLSCSPISGHRSVSWYQQTPGQGLQFLFEYFSETQRNKGNFPGRFSGRQFSNSRSEMNVSTLELGDSALYLCASSLEMMNTEAFFGQGTRLTVV.

This clonotype showed up just a few times. The rearrangement joins TRBV5-4 to TRBJ2-3; D is possibly TRBD2 (6 bases). Trimming took off 0 bases at V and 4 bases at J, with 12 bases between the two ends. This CDR3 has 15 residues. Germline-derived CDR1 and CDR2 are SGHNT and YYREEE (reference sequence). CDR3 protein: CASSLAASVADTQYF. The CDR3 DNA is TGTGCCAGCAGCTTGGCGGCTAGCGTAGCAGATACGCAGTATTTT. Full variable domain (rest looked up from reference TRBV5-4 and TRBJ2-3): ETGVTQSPTHLIKTRGQQVTLRCSSQSGHNTVSWYQQALGQGPQFIFQYYREEENGRGNFPPRFSGLQFPNYSSELNVNALELDDSALYLCASSLAASVADTQYFGPGTRLTVL.

Comment on this clonotype: It may be a read error: a sequence one base away is much more abundant. This chain joins TRBV6-1 and TRBJ2-1; D could derive from TRBD1 or TRBD2 (5 bases each). V lost 6 bases to trimming and J lost 10 bases, with 16 bases between them. The CDR3 consists of 13 residues. From germline, CDR1 is MNHNS and CDR2 SASEGT. For the CDR3, the DNA is TGTGCCAGCAGAATCGCAGGGACCTACGAGCAGTTCTTC. Translating it yields CASRIAGTYEQFF.

This clonotype was observed at least ten times. The V call is TRBV6-1, the J call TRBJ1-4; TRBD1 might be the D (5 bases). CDR1 is MNHNS and CDR2 is SASEGT in the germline V gene. Between the trimmed V and J ends, which lost 6 bases and 5 bases, there was a span of 10 bases. The CDR3 runs 13 residues. The DNA of the CDR3 is TGTGCCAGCAGAGGGACGGCGAATGAAAAACTGTTTTTT. Translation: CASRGTANEKLFF.

This clonotype was seen a few times. The genes are TRBV15 and TRBJ2-6; D uncertain. Germline values: CDR1 LNHNV, CDR2 YYDKDF (reference sequence). The CDR3 spans 16 residues. With 0 bases removed from V and 2 bases from J, the gap between germline ends came to 8 bases. This chain's CDR3 is CATSRDDVAGANVLTF. The DNA of the CDR3 is TGTGCCACCAGCAGAGATGACGTAGCTGGGGCCAACGTCCTGACTTTC.

This clonotype was counted only a few times. The genes are TRBV9 and TRBJ2-1; possibly TRBD1 or TRBD2 for D (5 bases each). The CDR3 has 15 amino acids. V was trimmed by 0 bases and J by 8 bases, leaving 15 bases between them. Germline lookup yields CDR1 SGDLS and CDR2 YYNGEE. The CDR3 DNA follows: TGTGCCAGCAGCGTAGTAGGGACGACCGAACATGAGCAGTTCTTC. It codes for CASSVVGTTEHEQFF.

This clonotype appeared many times. The chain employs TRBV27 and TRBJ2-1, with D maybe TRBD1 (6 bases). The germline CDR1 and CDR2 sequences are MNHEY and SMNVEV (reference sequence). This CDR3 spans 12 amino acids. The ends were cut back, 5 bases at V and 13 bases at J, with 15 bases in the middle. CDR3 DNA sequence: TGTGCCAGCAGTGACACAGGGCGCTCCCAGTTCTTC. Translating gives CASSDTGRSQFF.

A word on this clonotype: Relative to the germline gene, one junction end is altered; a read error may explain this. This chain links TRBV11-2 with TRBJ2-3, with D maybe TRBD2 (5 bases). CDR1 and CDR2 from the germline V gene are SGHAT and FQNNGV. The CDR3 spans 14 residues. DNA for the CDR3: TGTGCGAGCCGCGGAGGCCGGCACCCAGAGACGCAGTATTTC. This sequence encodes CASRGGRHPETQYF.

This clonotype was counted a few times. The genes are TRBV15 and TRBJ2-1; weak D call: TRBD2 (7 bases). The J call is in doubt because the DNA end fits TRBJ2-7 better. Germline V gene sequence: CDR1 LNHNV, CDR2 YYDKDF (reference sequence). The CDR3 covers 13 residues. CDR3 sequence reads: CATGRGSGYEQYF. The CDR3 DNA sequence: TGTGCCACAGGGAGGGGGAGTGGCTACGAGCAGTACTTC.